The rows below give T cell receptor beta chains drawn from one sample of a study of blood T cell repertoires in COVID-19. Sequencing used immunoSEQ multiplex PCR; TCRdb keeps in-frame clones, though not all of them. The table has 60,000 to 70,000 clones, over 80% seen once. The material sequenced was peripheral blood. These receptors were taken from a human donor in a cohort sampled during active COVID-19. The CDR3 runs from the conserved cysteine through the conserved F or W. D genes are given only for firm matches. For some rows the clone size is stated as once, few or many, or as a class when expanded; others skip it.

TRBJ2-2 TRBD1 once TRBV19 TGTGCCAGGGGTCCCCCGGGACAGGGAAACACCGGGGAGCTGTTTTTT CARGPPGQGNTGELFF
TRBJ1-2 TRBD1 . TRBV28 TGTGCCAGTTCGACAGGGCTTGGCTACACCTTC CASSTGLGYTF
TRBJ1-1 TRBD1 . TRBV19 TGTGCCAGTAGCCTACTGCGACAGGGGAACACTGAAGCTTTCTTT CASSLLRQGNTEAFF
TRBJ2-5 TRBD1 few TRBV9 TGTGCCAGCAGCGGGACCGGGACAGGGGGCCAAGAGACCCAGTACTTC CASSGTGTGGQETQYF
TRBJ2-1 TRBD1 . TRBV6-1 TGTGCCAGCAGTGACCCCCGGGACAGCAACCCTAATGAGCAGTTCTTC CASSDPRDSNPNEQFF
TRBJ2-1 . . TRBV13 TGTGCCAGCAACCCAGGCGGGCTAGCACAGTACAATGAGCAGTTCTTC CASNPGGLAQYNEQFF
TRBJ2-7 . . TRBV28 TGTGCCAGCACCCGATCGGAGGGCAGGGCCTACGAGCAGTACTTC CASTRSEGRAYEQYF
TRBJ1-2 . few TRBV5-6 TGTGCCAGCAGCTTGGACAGGGTCTATGGCTACACCTTC CASSLDRVYGYTF
TRBJ2-7 . . TRBV5-4 TGTGCCAGCAGCCTCGGGGGGACACCGACCTACGAGCAGTACTTC CASSLGGTPTYEQYF
TRBJ1-4 . . TRBV10-1 TGCGCCAGCAAGCCGCATGGGGGGGCTAATACTAATGAAAAACTGTTTTTT CASKPHGGANTNEKLFF
TRBJ1-1 . . TRBV10-3 TGTGCCATCAGTGGGGCCGGTTACACTGAAGCTTTCTTT CAISGAGYTEAFF
TRBJ1-2 TRBD1 . TRBV7-9 TGTGCCAGCAGCCCGAACCCTAGGACAGGGCGTAACTATGGCTACACCTTC CASSPNPRTGRNYGYTF
TRBJ2-1 TRBD1 . TRBV28 TGTGCCAGCACACATCCGGGACAGGGGGCTGTTGAGCAGTTCTTC CASTHPGQGAVEQFF
TRBJ1-2 . . TRBV6-4 TGTGCCAGCAGTGATGGGAGAGGTATTGGCTACACCTTC CASSDGRGIGYTF
TRBJ1-3 . . TRBV7-2 TGTGCCAGCAGCTTCTCTGGGTCGGGGGGCGGGTACACCATATATTTT CASSFSGSGGGYTIYF
TRBJ2-5 TRBD1 . TRBV7-2 TGTGCCAGCAGCCGGGGTAAGGGGGCCGGAGGAGAGACCCAGTACTTC CASSRGKGAGGETQYF